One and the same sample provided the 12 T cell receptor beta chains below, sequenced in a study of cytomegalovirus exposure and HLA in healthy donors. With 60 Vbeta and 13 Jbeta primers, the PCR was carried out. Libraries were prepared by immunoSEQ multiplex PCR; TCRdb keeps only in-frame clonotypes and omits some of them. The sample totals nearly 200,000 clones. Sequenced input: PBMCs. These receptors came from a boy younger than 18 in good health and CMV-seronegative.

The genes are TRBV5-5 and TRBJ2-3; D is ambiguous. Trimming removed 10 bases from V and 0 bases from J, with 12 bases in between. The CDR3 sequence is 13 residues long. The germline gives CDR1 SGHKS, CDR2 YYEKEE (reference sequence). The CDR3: CACDQTSTDTQYF. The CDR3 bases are TGTGCCTGTGACCAGACTAGCACAGATACGCAGTATTTT.

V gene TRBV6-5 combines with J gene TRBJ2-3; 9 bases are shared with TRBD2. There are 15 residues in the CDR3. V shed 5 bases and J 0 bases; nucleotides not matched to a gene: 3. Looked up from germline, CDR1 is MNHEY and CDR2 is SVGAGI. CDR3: CASSLAGSSTDTQYF. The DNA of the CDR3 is TGTGCCAGCAGTCTAGCGGGGTCTAGCACAGATACGCAGTATTTT.

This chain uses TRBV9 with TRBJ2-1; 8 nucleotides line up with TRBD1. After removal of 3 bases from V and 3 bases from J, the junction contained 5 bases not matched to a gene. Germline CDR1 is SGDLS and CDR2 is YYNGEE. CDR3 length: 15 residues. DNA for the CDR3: TGTGCCAGCAGCGACAACGGACAGGGCTACAATGAGCAGTTCTTC. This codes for CASSDNGQGYNEQFF.

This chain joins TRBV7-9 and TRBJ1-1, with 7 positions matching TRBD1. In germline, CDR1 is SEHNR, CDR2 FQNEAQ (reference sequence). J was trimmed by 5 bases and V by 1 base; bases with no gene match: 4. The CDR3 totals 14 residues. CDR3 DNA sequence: TGTGCCAGCAGCTTAGGACAGGGTCGGACTGAAGCTTTCTTT. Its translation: CASSLGQGRTEAFF.

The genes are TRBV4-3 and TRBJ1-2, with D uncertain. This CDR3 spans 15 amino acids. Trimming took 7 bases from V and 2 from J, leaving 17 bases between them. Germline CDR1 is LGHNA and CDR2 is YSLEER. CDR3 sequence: CASTDFPGLNYGYTF. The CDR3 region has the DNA TGCGCCAGCACGGACTTCCCAGGACTCAACTATGGCTACACCTTC.

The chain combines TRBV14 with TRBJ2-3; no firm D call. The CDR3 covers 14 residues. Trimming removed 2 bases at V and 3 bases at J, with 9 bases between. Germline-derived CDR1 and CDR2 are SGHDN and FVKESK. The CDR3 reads CASSQFTGTDTQYF. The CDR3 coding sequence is TGTGCCAGCAGCCAATTCACCGGGACAGATACGCAGTATTTT. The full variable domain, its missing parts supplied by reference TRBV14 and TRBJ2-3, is EAGVTQFPSHSVIEKGQTVTLRCDPISGHDNLYWYRRVMGKEIKFLLHFVKESKQDESGMPNNRFLAERTGGTYSTLKVQPAELEDSGVYFCASSQFTGTDTQYFGPGTRLTVL.

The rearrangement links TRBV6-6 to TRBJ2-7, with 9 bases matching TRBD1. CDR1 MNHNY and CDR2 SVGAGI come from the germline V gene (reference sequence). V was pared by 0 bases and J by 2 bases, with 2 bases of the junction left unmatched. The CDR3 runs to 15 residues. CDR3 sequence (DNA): TGTGCCAGCAGTTACTCAACAGGGGGCGCCTACGAGCAGTACTTC. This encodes CASSYSTGGAYEQYF.

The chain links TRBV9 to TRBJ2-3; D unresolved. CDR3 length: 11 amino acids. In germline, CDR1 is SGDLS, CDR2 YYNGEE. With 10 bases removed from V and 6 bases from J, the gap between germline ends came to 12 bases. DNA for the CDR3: TGTGCCTCGTCCCTCGGGGATACGCAGTATTTT. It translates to CASSLGDTQYF.

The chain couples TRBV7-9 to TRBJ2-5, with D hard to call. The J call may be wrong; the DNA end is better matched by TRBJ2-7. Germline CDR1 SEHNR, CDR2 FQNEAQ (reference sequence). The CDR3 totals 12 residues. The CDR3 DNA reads TGTGCCAGCAGCTTAGAAGAGTACGAGCAGTACTTC. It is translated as CASSLEEYEQYF.

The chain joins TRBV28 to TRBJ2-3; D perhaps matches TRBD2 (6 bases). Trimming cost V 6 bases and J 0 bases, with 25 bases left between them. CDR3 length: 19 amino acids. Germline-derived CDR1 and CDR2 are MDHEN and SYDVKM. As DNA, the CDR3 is TGTGCCAGCAGCCTCGCGGGACTTCGACTACTGCCTAGCACAGATACGCAGTATTTT. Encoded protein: CASSLAGLRLLPSTDTQYF. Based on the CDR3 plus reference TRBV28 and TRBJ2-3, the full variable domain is DVKVTQSSRYLVKRTGEKVFLECVQDMDHENMFWYRQDPGLGLRLIYFSYDVKMKEKGDIPEGYSVSREKKERFSLILESASTNQTSMYLCASSLAGLRLLPSTDTQYFGPGTRLTVL.

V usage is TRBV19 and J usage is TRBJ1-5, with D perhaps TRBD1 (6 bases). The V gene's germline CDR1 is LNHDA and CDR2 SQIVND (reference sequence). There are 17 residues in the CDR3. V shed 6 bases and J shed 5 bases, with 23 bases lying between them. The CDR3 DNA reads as TGTGCCAGTAGCATTAGGAAGAAGGACAGAACGGATCAGCCCCAGCATTTT. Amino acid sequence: CASSIRKKDRTDQPQHF.

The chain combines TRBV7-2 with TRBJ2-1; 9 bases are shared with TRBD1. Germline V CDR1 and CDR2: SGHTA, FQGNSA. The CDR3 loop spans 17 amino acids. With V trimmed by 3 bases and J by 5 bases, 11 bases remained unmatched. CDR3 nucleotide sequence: TGTGCCAGCAGCTTCGTGACCGGGACAGGGTCCCACAATGAGCAGTTCTTC. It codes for CASSFVTGTGSHNEQFF.